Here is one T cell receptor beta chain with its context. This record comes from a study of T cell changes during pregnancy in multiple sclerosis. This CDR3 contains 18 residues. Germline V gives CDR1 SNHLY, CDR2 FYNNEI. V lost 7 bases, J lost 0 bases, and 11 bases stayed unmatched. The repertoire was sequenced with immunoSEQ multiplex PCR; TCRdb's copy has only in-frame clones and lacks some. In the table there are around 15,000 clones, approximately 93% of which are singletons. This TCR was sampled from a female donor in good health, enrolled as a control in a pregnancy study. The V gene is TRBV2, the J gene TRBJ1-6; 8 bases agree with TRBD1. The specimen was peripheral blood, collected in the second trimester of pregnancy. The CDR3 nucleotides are TGTGCCAGCAAATGGACGACAGGGGTGAGCTCCTATAATTCACCCCTCCACTTT. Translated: CASKWTTGVSSYNSPLHF.